What follows are 17 T cell receptor beta chains derived from one specimen sequenced in a study of CD8+ T cells in alopecia areata. Extracted from the samples, RNA was reverse transcribed into cDNA to serve as the sequencing template. Clones were read by immunoSEQ multiplex PCR, and TCRdb kept only the in-frame ones, dropping some. The data hold about 200,000 clones, with roughly 64% observed a single time. Indicated treatment: oral pan-JAK inhibitor, 5-10 mg twice daily. Sequenced here: CD4+ T cells sorted from blood, sampled at week 24, from a patient treated with tofacitinib. The receptors were gathered from a human donor with alopecia areata.

V and J are TRBV10-3 and TRBJ2-3; D gene uncertain. The length of the CDR3 is 11 residues. Germline V gene sequence: CDR1 ENHRY, CDR2 SYGVKD. The V gene lost 6 bases and the J gene lost 4 bases, with 5 bases spanning the gap. CDR3 DNA sequence: TGTGCCATCAGCTCCGCAGATACGCAGTATTTT. Its protein product is CAISSADTQYF.

This clone came up once. The V and J genes are TRBV5-4 and TRBJ2-7; 7 bases map to TRBD1. Germline loops: CDR1 SGHNT, CDR2 YYREEE (reference sequence). V shed 5 bases and J 2 bases; nucleotides not matched to a gene: 10. This CDR3 spans 15 amino acids. The CDR3 sequence: CASSRDRQGPYEQYF. CDR3 in DNA: TGTGCCAGCAGTCGCGATCGACAGGGCCCCTACGAGCAGTACTTC.

This clone was counted between two and nine times. This chain links TRBV7-2 with TRBJ1-2; D gene ambiguous. CDR3 size: 13 residues. In germline, CDR1 is SGHTA, CDR2 FQGNSA. The ends were cut back, 1 base at V and 6 bases at J, with 9 bases in the middle. CDR3 protein: CASSLDVAHGYTF. The CDR3 DNA is TGTGCCAGCAGCTTAGACGTTGCGCATGGCTACACCTTC.

This clone has only a few counts. V and J are TRBV27 and TRBJ1-1, with 9 bases lining up with TRBD1. J gave up 4 bases and V 5 bases, and 11 bases lay outside the gene matches. Germline V CDR1 and CDR2: MNHEY, SMNVEV (reference sequence). This CDR3 spans 16 amino acids. The CDR3 reads CASSAGDRVGSTEAFF. In DNA form, the CDR3 reads TGTGCCAGCAGTGCCGGGGACAGGGTAGGGTCCACTGAAGCTTTCTTT.

V is TRBV27 and J is TRBJ2-6; a possible D gene is TRBD2 (5 bases). V was shortened by 6 bases and J by 2 bases, with 8 bases between the two germline ends. Germline values: CDR1 MNHEY, CDR2 SMNVEV (reference sequence). The CDR3 length is 14 residues. The CDR3 is CASRLAAGANVLTF. CDR3 bases: TGTGCCAGCAGGCTAGCAGCTGGGGCCAACGTCCTGACTTTC. Variable domain in full (rest from reference TRBV27 and TRBJ2-6): EAQVTQNPRYLITVTGKKLTVTCSQNMNHEYMSWYRQDPGLGLRQIYYSMNVEVTDKGDVPEGYKVSRKEKRNFPLILESPSPNQTSLYFCASRLAAGANVLTFGAGSRLTVL.

This sequence joins TRBV5-1 and TRBJ1-2; D not resolved. V lost 5 bases and J 3 bases, leaving 11 bases between the germline ends. The CDR3 runs 13 residues. CDR1 and CDR2 (germline): SGHRS, YFSETQ. The CDR3 DNA sequence: TGCGCCAGCAGTAAGAGCAATGACTATGGCTACACCTTC. It is translated as CASSKSNDYGYTF.

The chain carries TRBV9 and TRBJ2-3; D remains ambiguous. V was clipped by 0 bases and J by 0 bases, with 5 bases between them. The CDR3 is 14 residues long. Germline loops: CDR1 SGDLS, CDR2 YYNGEE. The CDR3 DNA reads TGTGCCAGCAGCGTAGATGGAAGCACAGATACGCAGTATTTT. This encodes CASSVDGSTDTQYF. The full variable domain, with the rest looked up from reference TRBV9 and TRBJ2-3, is DSGVTQTPKHLITATGQRVTLRCSPRSGDLSVYWYQQSLDQGLQFLIQYYNGEERAKGNILERFSAQQFPDLHSELNLSSLELGDSALYFCASSVDGSTDTQYFGPGTRLTVL.

This chain links TRBV5-4 with TRBJ2-7; 11 bases align to TRBD1. The V segment lost 2 bases and the J segment 6 bases; nucleotides outside the gene matches: 7. This CDR3 contains 15 residues. The germline V gene has CDR1 SGHNT and CDR2 YYREEE (reference sequence). The CDR3 sequence is CASSLGQGAGREQYF. DNA of the CDR3: TGTGCCAGCAGCTTAGGACAGGGGGCTGGTCGCGAGCAGTACTTC.

The rearrangement uses TRBV5-1 and TRBJ1-1; D is perhaps TRBD1 (5 bases). Germline V gene sequence: CDR1 SGHRS, CDR2 YFSETQ. The CDR3 covers 13 residues. V lost 7 bases, J lost 4 bases, and 14 bases lay in between. This chain's CDR3 is CASGRGWGTEAFF. DNA for the CDR3: TGCGCCAGCGGGAGGGGATGGGGCACTGAAGCTTTCTTT.

This clone has a single count. Germline is not matched at one junction end, which may reflect a read error. The chain combines TRBV30 with TRBJ1-1; 7 positions agree with TRBD1. Germline-derived CDR1 and CDR2 are GTSNPN and SVGIG (reference sequence). The CDR3 has 12 residues. CDR3 sequence reads: CAWSANPGQLPF. As DNA, the CDR3 is TGTGCCTGGAGTGCAAATCCGGGACAGCTCCCTTTT.

This chain uses TRBV5-6 with TRBJ2-3; weak D call: TRBD2 (6 bases). This CDR3 contains 16 residues. From germline, CDR1 is SGHDT and CDR2 YYEEEE. The V and J ends lost 3 bases and 0 bases respectively, with 14 bases between them. The CDR3 loop is CASSSQRARSTDTQYF. The CDR3 nucleotides are TGTGCCAGCAGCTCACAGCGGGCGAGGAGCACAGATACGCAGTATTTT.

This clone has just a few counts. The rearrangement joins TRBV5-6 to TRBJ2-1; 9 bases align to TRBD1. The V gene's germline CDR1 is SGHDT and CDR2 YYEEEE. Losses at the gene ends were 3 bases for V and 8 bases for J; bases not matched to a gene: 3. The CDR3 consists of 13 residues. The CDR3 bases are TGTGCCAGCAGCTGGGGACAGGGCCATGAGCAGTTCTTC. It is translated as CASSWGQGHEQFF.

The rearrangement joins TRBV7-2 to TRBJ1-2; D ambiguous. This CDR3 has 14 amino acids. Germline CDR1 is SGHTA and CDR2 is FQGNSA. The V end was cut by 5 bases, the J end by 2 bases, with 12 bases between. For the CDR3, the DNA is TGTGCCAGCAGCCCATCGGACGGGAACTATGGCTACACCTTC. Translation gives CASSPSDGNYGYTF. The variable domain in full, with the rest retrieved from reference TRBV7-2 and TRBJ1-2, is GAGVSQSPSNKVTEKGKDVELRCDPISGHTALYWYRQSLGQGLEFLIYFQGNSAPDKSGLPSDRFSAERTGGSVSTLTIQRTQQEDSAVYLCASSPSDGNYGYTFGSGTRLTVV.

This clone was counted between two and nine times. This chain connects TRBV19 to TRBJ1-1; a possible D gene is TRBD1 (5 bases). The CDR3 consists of 16 residues. Germline assignment: CDR1 LNHDA and CDR2 SQIVND (reference sequence). Trimming took off 4 bases at V and 0 bases at J, with 15 bases between the two ends. This CDR3 reads CASSTRQIDMNTEAFF. CDR3 sequence (DNA): TGTGCCAGTAGTACCCGACAGATTGATATGAACACTGAAGCTTTCTTT.

This clone was seen more than once but under ten times. The V gene is TRBV29-1, the J gene TRBJ2-7; the match to TRBD1 covers 7 bases. The V gene end was trimmed by 6 bases and the J gene end by 3 bases; junction bases not matched to a gene: 8. Germline CDR1 is SQVTM and CDR2 is ANQGSEA. The CDR3 extends over 13 amino acids. The DNA for the CDR3 is TGCAGCGTCCGACAGGGACCGGACTACGAGCAGTACTTC. Protein sequence: CSVRQGPDYEQYF.

In this sample, this clone turned up once. Distinct nucleotide sequences in the sample also encode this CDR3. The chain joins TRBV5-1 to TRBJ2-3, with 7 bases that match TRBD2. V dropped 0 bases and J dropped 1; count of bases not matched to a gene: 5. This CDR3 has 16 amino acids. Per the germline V gene, CDR1 is SGHRS and CDR2 is YFSETQ. The CDR3 region has the DNA TGCGCCAGCAGCTTGGGGGGTACTAGCGGCACAGATACGCAGTATTTT. It encodes CASSLGGTSGTDTQYF. Variable domain in full (rest from reference TRBV5-1 and TRBJ2-3): KAGVTQTPRYLIKTRGQQVTLSCSPISGHRSVSWYQQTPGQGLQFLFEYFSETQRNKGNFPGRFSGRQFSNSRSEMNVSTLELGDSALYLCASSLGGTSGTDTQYFGPGTRLTVL.

The J gene is TRBJ2-7, the V gene TRBV5-1; weak D call: TRBD1 (5 bases). The CDR3 length is 15 residues. CDR1 and CDR2 (germline): SGHRS, YFSETQ. Trimming removed 3 bases from V and 6 bases from J, with 19 bases in between. The CDR3 coding sequence is TGCGCCAGCAGCTCGTCGGAGACAGTATTAGGCGAGCAGTACTTC. It yields the protein CASSSSETVLGEQYF.